This paragraph covers one TCR beta chain sequence. The target antigen is unknown. The CDR3 spans 14 residues. V was shortened by 8 bases and J by 0 bases, with 10 bases between the two germline ends. Germline assignment: CDR1 MDHEN and CDR2 SYDVKM. Only in-frame clones appear in the TCRdb table, and some are missing; sequencing was by immunoSEQ multiplex PCR. The top ten hold about 8% of the sample, which has a few thousand clones, almost 70% seen once. Comparators without hematopoietic cell transplant had other cancers, at least five gastrointestinal samples, and no known gastrointestinal disease. The sample belongs to a study of tissue T cells after allogeneic stem cell transplantation. For the study at large: Tissue samples with histologically apparent lymphocytes on H&E review were prioritized for sequencing.

Study observations and caveats: In patients and mice, blood and spleen missed much of tissue repertoire. Few T cell clones were shared across patients, but motif clusters showed tissue-specific shared signatures.

The chain uses TRBV28 and TRBJ2-2; D not certain. This sequence was found in a female donor older than 55 with lung cancer. The source material was tissue from the colon, sampled at autopsy. The CDR3 loop is CASQRSANTGELFF. Here the CDR3 DNA reads TGTGCCAGCCAGAGGTCCGCGAACACCGGGGAGCTGTTTTTT. Drawing the rest from reference TRBV28 and TRBJ2-2, the complete variable domain is DVKVTQSSRYLVKRTGEKVFLECVQDMDHENMFWYRQDPGLGLRLIYFSYDVKMKEKGDIPEGYSVSREKKERFSLILESASTNQTSMYLCASQRSANTGELFFGEGSRLTVL.